This T cell receptor (beta chain) is from a study of molecular identifiers for immune sequencing clone quantification. This CDR3 contains 12 residues. V lost 5 bases to trimming and J lost 9 bases, with 11 bases between them. CDR1 and CDR2 (germline): LNHDA, SQIVND (reference sequence). The sample holds many counts of this clonotype. Its target is unknown. TCRdb re-derived calls from the PCR reads in MiXCR, one entry per CDR3 protein. The data hold hundreds of thousands of distinct CDR3 sequences, with nearly 20% observed a single time. When naive CD8 T cells were sorted, they were gated as CD8+CD4-CCR7+CD45RA+. Study-wide results and limits: Spiked Jurkat TCR RNA from one cell was reportedly detectable among over 800,000 naive cells.

The TCR originated in a human donor in good health. Some libraries in this study had Jurkat cell RNA spiked in. J is TRBJ2-1 and V is TRBV19, with D hard to call. Sequenced sample: naive CD8+ T cells from blood, with Jurkat cell RNA spiked in. As for subset: FACS-sorted CD8+CD4-CCR7+CD45RA+ naive T cells. CDR3 residues: CASSPSIGEQFF. The DNA for the CDR3 is TGTGCCAGTAGTCCCTCAATCGGTGAGCAGTTCTTC.